The rows below give T cell receptor beta chains drawn from one sample of a study of early T cells in non-severe SARS-CoV-2 infection. MiXCR, applied by TCRdb to the 5' RACE reads, yields one record per CDR3 protein. The sample contains fewer than 85,000 distinct CDR3 sequences, roughly 12% of which appear only once. What was sequenced was whole blood. The receptors derive from an adult who was a healthcare worker with PCR-confirmed SARS-CoV-2 infection or an uninfected control (not recorded which). CDR3s leave out the opening cysteine and the closing phenylalanine or tryptophan.

V gene	J gene	CDR3 protein
TRBV28	TRBJ2-2	ASSWGGNTGELF
TRBV6-8	TRBJ1-4	ASRNRPDKEKLF
TRBV20-1	TRBJ2-4	SASPGTGKNIQY
TRBV7-9	TRBJ2-6	ASSQPGSSGANVLT
TRBV9	TRBJ2-1	ASSPSGYEQF
TRBV20-1	TRBJ1-1	SATPRQEVF
TRBV20-1	TRBJ2-3	SASNWRGTDTQY
TRBV29-1	TRBJ2-7	SIQEAGSSYEQY
TRBV6-4	TRBJ1-5	ASSDGSGSRANQPQH
TRBV10-3	TRBJ2-5	ASSSDKETQY
TRBV19	TRBJ2-2	ASSWGSNTGELF
TRBV10-3	TRBJ2-1	AIRTPPGNEQF
TRBV5-1	TRBJ2-7	ASSPGQGLYEQY